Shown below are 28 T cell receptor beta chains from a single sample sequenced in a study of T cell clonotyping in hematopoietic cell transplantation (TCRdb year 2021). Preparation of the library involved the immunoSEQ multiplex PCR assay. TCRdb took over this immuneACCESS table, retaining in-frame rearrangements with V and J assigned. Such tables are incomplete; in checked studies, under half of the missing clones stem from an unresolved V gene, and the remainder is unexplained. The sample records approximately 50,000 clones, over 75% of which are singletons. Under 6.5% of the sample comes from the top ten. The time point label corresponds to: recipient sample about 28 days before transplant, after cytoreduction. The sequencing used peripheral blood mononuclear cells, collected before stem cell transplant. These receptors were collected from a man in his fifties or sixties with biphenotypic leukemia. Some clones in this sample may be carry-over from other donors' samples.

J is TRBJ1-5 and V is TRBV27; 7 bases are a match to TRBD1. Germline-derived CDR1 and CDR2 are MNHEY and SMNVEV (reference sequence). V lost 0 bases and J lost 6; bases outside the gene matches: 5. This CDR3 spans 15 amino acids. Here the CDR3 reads CASSLSTGLGQPQHF. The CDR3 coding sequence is TGTGCCAGCAGTTTATCGACAGGGTTGGGTCAGCCCCAGCATTTT.

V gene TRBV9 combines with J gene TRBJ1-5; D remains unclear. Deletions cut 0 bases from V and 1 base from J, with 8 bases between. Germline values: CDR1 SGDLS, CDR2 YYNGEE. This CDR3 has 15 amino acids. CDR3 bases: TGTGCCAGCAGCGTAGACTCAGACAGCAATCAGCCCCAGCATTTT. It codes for CASSVDSDSNQPQHF.

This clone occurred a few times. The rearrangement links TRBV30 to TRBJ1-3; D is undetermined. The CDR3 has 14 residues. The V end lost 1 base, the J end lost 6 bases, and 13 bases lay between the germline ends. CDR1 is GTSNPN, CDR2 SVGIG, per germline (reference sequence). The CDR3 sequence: CAWSEAGLKNTIYF. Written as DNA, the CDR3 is TGTGCCTGGAGTGAGGCGGGCTTGAAAAACACCATATATTTT.

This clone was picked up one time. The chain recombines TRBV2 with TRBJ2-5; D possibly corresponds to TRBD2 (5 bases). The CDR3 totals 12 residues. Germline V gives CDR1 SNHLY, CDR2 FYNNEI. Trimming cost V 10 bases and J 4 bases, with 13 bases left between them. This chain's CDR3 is CAIRPGGETQYF. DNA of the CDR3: TGTGCCATACGACCAGGAGGAGAGACCCAGTACTTC.

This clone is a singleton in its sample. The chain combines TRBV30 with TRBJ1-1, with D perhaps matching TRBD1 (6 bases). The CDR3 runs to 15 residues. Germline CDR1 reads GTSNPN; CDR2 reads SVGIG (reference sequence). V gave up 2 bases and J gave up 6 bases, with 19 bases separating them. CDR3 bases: TGTGCCTGGAGTCAAACCACAGGGATCAGGGCTGAAGCTTTCTTT. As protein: CAWSQTTGIRAEAFF.

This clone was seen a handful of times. The CDR3 sequence: CASSTSGTGGTEAFF. DNA of the CDR3: TGTGCCAGTAGTACCTCCGGGACAGGGGGCACTGAAGCTTTCTTT. The chain combines TRBV19 with TRBJ1-1, with 11 bases that match TRBD1. CDR1 LNHDA and CDR2 SQIVND come from the germline V gene (reference sequence). Unmatched junction bases numbered 5, after V lost 4 bases and J lost 4 bases. This CDR3 comprises 15 residues.

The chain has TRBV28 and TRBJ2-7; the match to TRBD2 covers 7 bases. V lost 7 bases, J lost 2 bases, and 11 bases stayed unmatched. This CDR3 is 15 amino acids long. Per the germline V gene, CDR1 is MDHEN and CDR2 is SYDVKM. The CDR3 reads CASTPSGTAAYEQYF. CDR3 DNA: TGTGCCAGCACCCCGAGCGGGACCGCCGCCTACGAGCAGTACTTC. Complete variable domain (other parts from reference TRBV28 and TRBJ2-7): DVKVTQSSRYLVKRTGEKVFLECVQDMDHENMFWYRQDPGLGLRLIYFSYDVKMKEKGDIPEGYSVSREKKERFSLILESASTNQTSMYLCASTPSGTAAYEQYFGPGTRLTVT.

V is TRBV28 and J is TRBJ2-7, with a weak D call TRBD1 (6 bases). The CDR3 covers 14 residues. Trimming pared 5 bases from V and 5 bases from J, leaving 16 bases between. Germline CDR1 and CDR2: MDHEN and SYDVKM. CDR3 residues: CASSPTQGSHEQYF. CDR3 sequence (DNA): TGTGCCAGCAGTCCGACACAGGGTTCCCACGAGCAGTACTTC.

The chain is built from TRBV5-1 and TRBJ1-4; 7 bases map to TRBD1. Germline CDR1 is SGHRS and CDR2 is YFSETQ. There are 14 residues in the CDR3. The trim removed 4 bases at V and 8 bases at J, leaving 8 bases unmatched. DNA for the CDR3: TGCGCCAGCAGCCCGGGACAGCCACAGGAAAAACTGTTTTTT. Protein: CASSPGQPQEKLFF.

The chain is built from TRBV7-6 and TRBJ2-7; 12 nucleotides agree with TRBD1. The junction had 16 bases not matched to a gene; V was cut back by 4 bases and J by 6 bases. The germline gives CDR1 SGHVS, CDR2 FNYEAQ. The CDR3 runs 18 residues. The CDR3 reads CASSSSPGTGGTFVEQYF. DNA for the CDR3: TGTGCCAGCAGCTCTAGCCCCGGGACAGGGGGCACTTTTGTCGAGCAGTACTTC.

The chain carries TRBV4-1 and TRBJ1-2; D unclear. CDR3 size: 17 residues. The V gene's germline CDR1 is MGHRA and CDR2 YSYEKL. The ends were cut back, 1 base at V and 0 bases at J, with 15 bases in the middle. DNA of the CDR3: TGCGCCAGCAGCCAAGGAGCCCCAGAGCCCCCTAACTATGGCTACACCTTC. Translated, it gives CASSQGAPEPPNYGYTF.

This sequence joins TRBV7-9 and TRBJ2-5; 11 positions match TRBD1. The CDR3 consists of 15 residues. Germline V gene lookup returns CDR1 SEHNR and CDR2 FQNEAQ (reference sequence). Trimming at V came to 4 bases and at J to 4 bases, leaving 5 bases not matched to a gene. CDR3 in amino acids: CASSWTGGAGETQYF. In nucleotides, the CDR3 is TGTGCCAGCAGCTGGACAGGGGGCGCGGGAGAGACCCAGTACTTC.

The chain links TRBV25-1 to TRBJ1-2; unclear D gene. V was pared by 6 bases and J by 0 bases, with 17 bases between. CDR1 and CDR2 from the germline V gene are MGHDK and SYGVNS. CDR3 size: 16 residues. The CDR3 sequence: CASSYPGSISNYGYTF. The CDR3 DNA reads TGTGCCAGCAGCTACCCCGGGTCGATTTCTAACTATGGCTACACCTTC.

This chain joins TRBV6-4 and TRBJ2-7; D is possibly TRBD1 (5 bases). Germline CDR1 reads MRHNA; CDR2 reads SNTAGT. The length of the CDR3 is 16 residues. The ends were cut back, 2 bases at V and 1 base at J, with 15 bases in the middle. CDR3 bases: TGTGCCAGCAGTGACCAAAAGAAGGGGCAGTCCTACGAGCAGTACTTC. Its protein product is CASSDQKKGQSYEQYF.

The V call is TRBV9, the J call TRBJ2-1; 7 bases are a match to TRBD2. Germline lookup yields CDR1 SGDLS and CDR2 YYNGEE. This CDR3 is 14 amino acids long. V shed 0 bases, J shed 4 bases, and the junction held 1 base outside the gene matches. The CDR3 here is CASSVGTRYNEQFF. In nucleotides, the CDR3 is TGTGCCAGCAGCGTAGGGACTAGATACAATGAGCAGTTCTTC.

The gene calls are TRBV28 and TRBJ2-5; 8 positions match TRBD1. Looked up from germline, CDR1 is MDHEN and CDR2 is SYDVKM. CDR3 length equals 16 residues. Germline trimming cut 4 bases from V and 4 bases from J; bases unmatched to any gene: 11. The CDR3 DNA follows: TGTGCCAGCAGTTCCCCTGGACAGGGATGGGTAGAGACCCAGTACTTC. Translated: CASSSPGQGWVETQYF. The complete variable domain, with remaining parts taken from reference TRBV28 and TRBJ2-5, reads DVKVTQSSRYLVKRTGEKVFLECVQDMDHENMFWYRQDPGLGLRLIYFSYDVKMKEKGDIPEGYSVSREKKERFSLILESASTNQTSMYLCASSSPGQGWVETQYFGPGTRLLVL.

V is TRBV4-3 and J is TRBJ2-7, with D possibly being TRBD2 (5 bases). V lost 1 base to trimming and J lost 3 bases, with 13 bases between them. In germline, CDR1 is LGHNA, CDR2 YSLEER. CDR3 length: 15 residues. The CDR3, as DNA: TGCGCCAGCAGCCAAGTCGCCGGGGTTAACTACGAGCAGTACTTC. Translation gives CASSQVAGVNYEQYF.

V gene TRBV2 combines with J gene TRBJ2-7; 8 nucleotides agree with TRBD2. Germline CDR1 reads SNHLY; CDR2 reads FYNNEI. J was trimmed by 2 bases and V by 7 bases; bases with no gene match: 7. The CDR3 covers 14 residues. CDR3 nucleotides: TGTGCCAGCAACTCGGGAGGGGGACCCTACGAGCAGTACTTC. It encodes CASNSGGGPYEQYF.

The CDR3 loop reads CASGPGLLWNYGYTF. The CDR3 DNA reads TGTGCCAGCGGACCGGGACTTCTATGGAACTATGGCTACACCTTC. The gene calls are TRBV6-5 and TRBJ1-2; D possibly corresponds to TRBD1 (5 bases). Germline V gene sequence: CDR1 MNHEY, CDR2 SVGAGI. The CDR3 is 15 residues long. Between the trimmed V and J ends, which lost 8 bases and 2 bases, there was a span of 18 bases.

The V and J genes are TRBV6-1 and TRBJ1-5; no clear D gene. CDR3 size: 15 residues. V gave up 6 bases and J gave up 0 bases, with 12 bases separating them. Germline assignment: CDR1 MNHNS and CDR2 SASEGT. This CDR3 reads CASRWTGYSNQPQHF. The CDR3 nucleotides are TGTGCCAGCAGATGGACTGGATATAGCAATCAGCCCCAGCATTTT.

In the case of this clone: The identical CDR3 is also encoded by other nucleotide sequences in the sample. CDR3 DNA: TGTGCCAGCAGTGAGGGAGGCTCTGGCTACACCTTC. Translated, it gives CASSEGGSGYTF. The chain uses TRBV25-1 and TRBJ1-2, with no clear D. The germline gives CDR1 MGHDK, CDR2 SYGVNS. The ends were cut back, 3 bases at V and 7 bases at J, with 9 bases in the middle. The CDR3 consists of 12 residues.

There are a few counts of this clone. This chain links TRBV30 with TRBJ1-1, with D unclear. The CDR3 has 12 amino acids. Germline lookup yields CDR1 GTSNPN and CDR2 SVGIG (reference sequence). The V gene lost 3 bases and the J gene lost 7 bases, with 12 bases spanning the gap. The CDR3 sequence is CAWRGLVGEAFF. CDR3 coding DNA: TGTGCCTGGAGAGGTTTGGTCGGTGAAGCTTTCTTT. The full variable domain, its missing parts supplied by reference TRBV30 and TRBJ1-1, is SQTIHQWPATLVQPVGSPLSLECTVEGTSNPNLYWYRQAAGRGLQLLFYSVGIGQISSEVPQNLSASRPQDRQFILSSKKLLLSDSGFYLCAWRGLVGEAFFGQGTRLTVV.

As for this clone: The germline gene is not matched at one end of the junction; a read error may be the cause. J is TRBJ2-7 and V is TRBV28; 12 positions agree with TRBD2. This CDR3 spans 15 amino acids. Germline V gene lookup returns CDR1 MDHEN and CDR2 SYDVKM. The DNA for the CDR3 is TGTGCCAGCAGTGTACTAGCGGGAGGCTCCCACGAGCAGTACTTC. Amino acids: CASSVLAGGSHEQYF.

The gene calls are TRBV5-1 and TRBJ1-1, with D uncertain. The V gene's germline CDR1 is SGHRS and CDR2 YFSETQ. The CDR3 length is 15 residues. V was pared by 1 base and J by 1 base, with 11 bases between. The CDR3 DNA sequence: TGCGCCAGCAGCTTGCCGATGGCTCCGAACACTGAAGCTTTCTTT. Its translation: CASSLPMAPNTEAFF.

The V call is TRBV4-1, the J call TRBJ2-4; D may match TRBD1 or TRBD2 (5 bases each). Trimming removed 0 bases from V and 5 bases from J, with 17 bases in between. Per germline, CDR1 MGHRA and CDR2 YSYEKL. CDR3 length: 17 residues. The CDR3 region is CASSQDAGGAWENIQYF. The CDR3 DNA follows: TGCGCCAGCAGCCAAGATGCTGGGGGAGCCTGGGAAAACATTCAGTACTTC.

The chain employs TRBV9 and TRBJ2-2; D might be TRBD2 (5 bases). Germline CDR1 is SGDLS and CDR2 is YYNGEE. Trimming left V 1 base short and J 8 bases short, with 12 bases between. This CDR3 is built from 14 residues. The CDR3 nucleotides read TGTGCCAGCAGCGTATTTACTAGAGCTGGGGAGCTGTTTTTT. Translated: CASSVFTRAGELFF. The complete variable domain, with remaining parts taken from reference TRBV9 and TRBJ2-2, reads DSGVTQTPKHLITATGQRVTLRCSPRSGDLSVYWYQQSLDQGLQFLIQYYNGEERAKGNILERFSAQQFPDLHSELNLSSLELGDSALYFCASSVFTRAGELFFGEGSRLTVL.

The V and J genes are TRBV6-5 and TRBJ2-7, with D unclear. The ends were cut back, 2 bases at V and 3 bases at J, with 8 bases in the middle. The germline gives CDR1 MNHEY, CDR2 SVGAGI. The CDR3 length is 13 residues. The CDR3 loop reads CASSYLPDYEQYF. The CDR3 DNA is TGTGCCAGCAGTTACCTCCCCGACTACGAGCAGTACTTC.

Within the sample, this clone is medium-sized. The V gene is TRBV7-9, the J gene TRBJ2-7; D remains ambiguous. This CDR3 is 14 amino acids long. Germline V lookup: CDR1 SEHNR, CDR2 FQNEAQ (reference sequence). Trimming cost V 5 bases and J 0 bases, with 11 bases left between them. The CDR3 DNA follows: TGTGCCAGCAGCCGCTCTGGAGCCTCCTACGAGCAGTACTTC. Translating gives CASSRSGASYEQYF.